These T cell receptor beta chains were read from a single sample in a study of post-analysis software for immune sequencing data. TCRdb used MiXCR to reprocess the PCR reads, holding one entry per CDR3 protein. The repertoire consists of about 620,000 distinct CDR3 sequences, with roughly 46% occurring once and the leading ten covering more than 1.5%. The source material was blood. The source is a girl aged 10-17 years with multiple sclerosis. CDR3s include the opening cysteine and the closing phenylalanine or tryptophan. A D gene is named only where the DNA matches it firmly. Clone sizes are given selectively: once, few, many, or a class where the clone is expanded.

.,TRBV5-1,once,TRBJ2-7,TGCGCCAGCAGCTTGGCCGAGAGGGGCTACGAGCAGTACTTC,CASSLAERGYEQYF
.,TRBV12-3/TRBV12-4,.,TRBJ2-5,TGTGCCAGCAGCTCGGGCGGGACACGGGGAGAGACCCAGTACTTC,CASSSGGTRGETQYF
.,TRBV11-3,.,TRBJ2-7,TGTGCCAGCAGCGAACTCCTGGGGGCTAGCTCCTGCGAGCAGTACTTC,CASSELLGASSCEQYF
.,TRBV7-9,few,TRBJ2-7,TGTGCCAGCAGCCACCCAGGACGTGACTACGAGCAGTACTTC,CASSHPGRDYEQYF
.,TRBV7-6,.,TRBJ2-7,TGTGCCAGCAGCTTAGCCCCCTTGGGAGCCCCCAAGGAGCAGTACTTC,CASSLAPLGAPKEQYF
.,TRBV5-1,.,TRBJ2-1,TGCGCCAGCAACAGGACGAACAATGAGCAGTTCTTC,CASNRTNNEQFF
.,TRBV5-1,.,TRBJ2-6,TGCGCCAGCAGCCTGGGAGGGGGTACTGGGGCCAACGTCCTGACTTTC,CASSLGGGTGANVLTF
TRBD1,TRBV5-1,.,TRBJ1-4,TGCGCCAGCAGCCCCTCGGAACAGGGGATGGGTGAAAAACTGTTTTTT,CASSPSEQGMGEKLFF
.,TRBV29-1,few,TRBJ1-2,TGCAGCGTTGAAGGGGGGCTAGGCTATGGCTACACCTTC,CSVEGGLGYGYTF
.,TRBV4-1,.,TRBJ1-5,TGCGCCAGCAGTACCATCCTAGGGGGGGGGAATCAGCCCCAGCATTTT,CASSTILGGGNQPQHF
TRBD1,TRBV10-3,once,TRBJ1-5,TGTGCCATCAGTGGGACAGGACAGGGGTTACAGCCCCAGCATTTT,CAISGTGQGLQPQHF
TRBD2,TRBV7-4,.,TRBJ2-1,TGTGCCAGCAGCTTAGGACGGGGGGGCTTCAATGAGCAGTTCTTC,CASSLGRGGFNEQFF
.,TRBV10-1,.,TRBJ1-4,TGCGCCAGCAGTGGATCCAAGGACGGCTTAAATGAAAAACTGTTTTTT,CASSGSKDGLNEKLFF
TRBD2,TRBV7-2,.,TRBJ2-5,TGTGCCAGCAGCTTAGCCGGGCTAGCGGGGGAGACCCAGTACTTC,CASSLAGLAGETQYF
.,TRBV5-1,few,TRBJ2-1,TGCGCCAGCAGCTTTCCCCGACAGGGCCAAGCGGGTTACTCCTACAATGAGCAGTTCTTC,CASSFPRQGQAGYSYNEQFF
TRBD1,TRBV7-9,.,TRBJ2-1,TGTGCCAGCAGTCTAACAGGGGTTTTCTACAATGAGCAGTTCTTC,CASSLTGVFYNEQFF
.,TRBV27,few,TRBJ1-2,TGTGCCAGCAGTTCCAGGCGACCGAAGGAATATGGCTACACCTTC,CASSSRRPKEYGYTF
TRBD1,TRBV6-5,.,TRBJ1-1,TGTGCCAGCAGTTACTACCTGGGACAGGGGAATAAGGAAGCTTTCTTT,CASSYYLGQGNKEAFF
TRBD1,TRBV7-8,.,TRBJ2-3,TGTGCCAGCAGCTGGGACAGGGGAGATACGCAGTATTTT,CASSWDRGDTQYF
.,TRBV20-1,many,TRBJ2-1,TGCAGTGCTAGAGATTTAGGCAGGGACTACAATGAGCAGTTCTTC,CSARDLGRDYNEQFF
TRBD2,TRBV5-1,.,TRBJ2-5,TGCGCCAGCAGCTTTGGCGGGGGGGCGGAAGAGACCCAGTACTTC,CASSFGGGAEETQYF
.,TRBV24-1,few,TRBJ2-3,TGTGCCACCAGTGATCGGGACTCAAGCACAGATACGCAGTATTTT,CATSDRDSSTDTQYF
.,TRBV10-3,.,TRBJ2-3,TGTGCCATCAGCCCCGAAGCCACAGATACGCAGTATTTT,CAISPEATDTQYF
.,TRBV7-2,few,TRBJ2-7,TGTGCCAGCAGCATCCCGTTCTACGAGCAGTACTTC,CASSIPFYEQYF
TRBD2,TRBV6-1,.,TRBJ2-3,TGTGCCAGCAGTGATCGGGGGGGGAGGGATACGCAGTATTTT,CASSDRGGRDTQYF
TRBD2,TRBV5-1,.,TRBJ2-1,TGCGCCAGCAGCTGGCTAGCGGAGCCCCACAATGAGCAGTTCTTC,CASSWLAEPHNEQFF
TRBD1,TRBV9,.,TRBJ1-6,TGTGCCAGCAGCCCCGGACAGGGAAAAAATTCACCCCTCCACTTT,CASSPGQGKNSPLHF
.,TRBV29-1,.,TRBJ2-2,TGCAGCGTTGCGACAAGAGTTACCGGGGAGCTGTTTTTT,CSVATRVTGELFF
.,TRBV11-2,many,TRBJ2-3,TGTGCCAGCAGCTTAGAGCCAGTATCAGATACGCAGTATTTT,CASSLEPVSDTQYF
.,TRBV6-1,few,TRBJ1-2,TGTGCCAGCAGTTTAAGACCCGAAGCTAACTATGGCTACACCTTC,CASSLRPEANYGYTF
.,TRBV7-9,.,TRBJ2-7,TGTGCCAGCAGCTTAGCATCCCCGGGAGTGGCCGAGCAGTACTTC,CASSLASPGVAEQYF
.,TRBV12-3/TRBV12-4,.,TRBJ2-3,TGTGCCAGCTGGAGAGCGTCGAGCACAGATACGGAATATTTT,CASWRASSTDTEYF
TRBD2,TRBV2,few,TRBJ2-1,TGTGCCAGCCAAACCTTAGCGGGAGGTTGGGATGAGCAGTTCTTC,CASQTLAGGWDEQFF
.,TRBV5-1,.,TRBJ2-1,TGCGCCAGCAGCTTGCAAGGGACCCTCTACAATGAGCAGTTCTTC,CASSLQGTLYNEQFF
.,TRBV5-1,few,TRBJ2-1,TGCGCCAGCAGCTTGAGGGCTAGTGGCTACAATGAGCAGTTCTTC,CASSLRASGYNEQFF
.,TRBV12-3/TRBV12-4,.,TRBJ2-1,TGTGCCAGCAGTCCCGACACCTACAATGAGCAGTTCTTC,CASSPDTYNEQFF
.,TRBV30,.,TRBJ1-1,TGTGCCTGGAGTTTGGACAGCCCTGGAGCTTTCTTT,CAWSLDSPGAFF
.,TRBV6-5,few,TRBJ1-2,TGTGCCAGCAGTTACTCGAGGACAAACTATGGCTACACCTTC,CASSYSRTNYGYTF
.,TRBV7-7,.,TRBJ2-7,TGTGCTAGCAGCTTAGGGGATTGCTACGAGCAGTACTTC,CASSLGDCYEQYF
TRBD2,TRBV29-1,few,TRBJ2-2,TGCAGCGTTCTAGCGGAGAACACCGGGGAGCTGTTTTTT,CSVLAENTGELFF
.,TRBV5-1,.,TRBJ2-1,TGCGCCAGCAGCCCCGAGGATAGCTCCTACAATGAGCAGTTCTTC,CASSPEDSSYNEQFF
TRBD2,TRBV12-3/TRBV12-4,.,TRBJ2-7,TGTGCCAGCAGTGCGACTAGCATTCCCTACGAGCAGTACTTC,CASSATSIPYEQYF